The rows below give T cell receptor beta chains drawn from one sample of a study of response to subunit inactivated influenza vaccine. TCRdb redid the calling of the RT-PCR reads with MiXCR, one entry per CDR3 protein. The sample has 450,000 to 700,000 distinct CDR3 sequences; 12% to 15% are singletons. The specimen comprised PBMCs from blood, sampled about 12 days after vaccination. The source of these receptors is a man aged 45-60 years who received an inactivated influenza vaccine. The CDR3 runs from the conserved cysteine through the conserved F or W. The order of the fields is J gene, clone size, D gene, V gene, CDR3 DNA, CDR3 protein. D genes are given only for firm matches. A clone size is listed for some rows: how often the clone was seen (once, few, many), or a class if it is expanded.

j_gene: TRBJ2-5
abundance: once
d_gene: -
v_gene: TRBV27
CDR3nt: TGTGCCAGCAGACGACAGGGTGCGGGGGAAGAGACCCAGTACTTC
CDR3aa: CASRRQGAGEETQYF

j_gene: TRBJ1-4
abundance: many
d_gene: -
v_gene: TRBV6-6
CDR3nt: TGTGCCAGCAGAGACGACAGGTCTGAAAAACTGTTTTTT
CDR3aa: CASRDDRSEKLFF

j_gene: TRBJ2-7
abundance: many
d_gene: -
v_gene: TRBV7-9
CDR3nt: TGTGCCAGCAGCTTCGGCAGGGACGAGCAGTACTTC
CDR3aa: CASSFGRDEQYF

j_gene: TRBJ2-5
abundance: -
d_gene: TRBD1
v_gene: TRBV10-3
CDR3nt: TGTGCCATCAGTCCCGACAGGGGGCTCCACGAGACCCAGTACTTC
CDR3aa: CAISPDRGLHETQYF

j_gene: TRBJ1-1
abundance: -
d_gene: TRBD1
v_gene: TRBV19
CDR3nt: TGTGCCAGTAGTATGGACAGGGTGGTAGTGAACACTGAAGCTTTCTTT
CDR3aa: CASSMDRVVVNTEAFF

j_gene: TRBJ2-2
abundance: -
d_gene: -
v_gene: TRBV6-2/TRBV6-3
CDR3nt: TGTGCCAGCAGTTACTCGATCGCAGCCGGTAAAGTTACCGGGGAGCTGTTTTTT
CDR3aa: CASSYSIAAGKVTGELFF

j_gene: TRBJ2-3
abundance: many
d_gene: TRBD2
v_gene: TRBV6-2/TRBV6-3
CDR3nt: TGTGCCAGCAGGGGGACTAGCGGCACAGATACGCAGTATTTT
CDR3aa: CASRGTSGTDTQYF

j_gene: TRBJ2-1
abundance: -
d_gene: TRBD2
v_gene: TRBV6-5
CDR3nt: TGTGCCAGCAGTTACTCATCGGGGGGATCCTACAATGAGCAGTTCTTC
CDR3aa: CASSYSSGGSYNEQFF

j_gene: TRBJ2-5
abundance: -
d_gene: -
v_gene: TRBV7-2
CDR3nt: TGTGCCAGCAGCTTCCCTTTTATTAAAGAGACCCAGTACTTC
CDR3aa: CASSFPFIKETQYF

j_gene: TRBJ2-3
abundance: many
d_gene: TRBD2
v_gene: TRBV7-9
CDR3nt: TGTGCCAGCAGCTCAGGACTAGCGGGGACAGATACGCAGTATTTT
CDR3aa: CASSSGLAGTDTQYF

j_gene: TRBJ2-1
abundance: -
d_gene: TRBD2
v_gene: TRBV5-6
CDR3nt: TGTGCCAGCAGCTTGCGAGCTCGGGAGGAGTTCTTC
CDR3aa: CASSLRAREEFF

j_gene: TRBJ1-5
abundance: -
d_gene: -
v_gene: TRBV20-1
CDR3nt: TGCAGTGCCAGCAGGGGACGAGTCAATCAGCCCCAGCATTTT
CDR3aa: CSASRGRVNQPQHF

j_gene: TRBJ2-1
abundance: -
d_gene: -
v_gene: TRBV4-3
CDR3nt: TGCGCCAGCAGCCAGGCCCTAGCAGGTCGGAAGTTCTTC
CDR3aa: CASSQALAGRKFF

j_gene: TRBJ2-7
abundance: many
d_gene: -
v_gene: TRBV7-9
CDR3nt: TGTGCCAGCAGCTCAGGGTCCCCCCCCTACGAGCAGTACTTC
CDR3aa: CASSSGSPPYEQYF

j_gene: TRBJ2-5
abundance: many
d_gene: -
v_gene: TRBV7-9
CDR3nt: TGTGCCAGCAGCTTCGCGGGAGAGACCCAGTACTTC
CDR3aa: CASSFAGETQYF

j_gene: TRBJ2-1
abundance: many
d_gene: -
v_gene: TRBV3-1
CDR3nt: TGCGCCAGCAGCCCGGACAGATACAATGAGCAGTTCTTC
CDR3aa: CASSPDRYNEQFF

j_gene: TRBJ2-1
abundance: -
d_gene: TRBD1
v_gene: TRBV28
CDR3nt: TGTGCCAGCAGACCTGGACAGGGCCGCTCCTACAATGAGCAGTTCTTC
CDR3aa: CASRPGQGRSYNEQFF

j_gene: TRBJ1-6
abundance: once
d_gene: -
v_gene: TRBV27
CDR3nt: TGTGCCAGCACGTTATCCTATAATTCACCCCTCCACTTT
CDR3aa: CASTLSYNSPLHF

j_gene: TRBJ1-4
abundance: -
d_gene: -
v_gene: TRBV5-6
CDR3nt: TGTGCCAGCAGCTTGAACGGAAATGAAAAACTGTTTTTT
CDR3aa: CASSLNGNEKLFF